Each of the 23 T cell receptor beta chains below was sequenced from the same sample in a study of blood T cell repertoires in COVID-19. Libraries were prepared by immunoSEQ multiplex PCR; TCRdb keeps only in-frame clonotypes and omits some of them. The sample carries 100,000 to 150,000 clones, roughly 89% recorded once. The sample was peripheral blood. The receptors come from a man aged 50 or older with active or convalescent COVID-19.

CDR3 sequence (DNA): TGTGCCAGCAGCTCCCTACTAGCGGGAGACTACGAGCAGTACTTC. This sequence encodes CASSSLLAGDYEQYF. This rearrangement joins TRBV7-8 to TRBJ2-7; 11 bases map to TRBD2. The J segment lost 3 bases and the V segment lost 4 bases, leaving 5 bases of the junction unmatched. Germline-derived CDR1 and CDR2 are SGHVS and FQNEAQ. CDR3 length equals 15 residues.

This chain connects TRBV4-1 to TRBJ2-6, with 8 bases fitting TRBD2. This CDR3 region has 18 residues. Germline V gene lookup returns CDR1 MGHRA and CDR2 YSYEKL. V shed 1 base, J shed 3 bases, and the junction held 8 bases outside the gene matches. The CDR3 sequence: CASSQAPGGGVGANVLTF. The CDR3 nucleotides read TGCGCCAGCAGCCAAGCCCCCGGGGGGGGTGTTGGGGCCAACGTCCTGACTTTC.

This chain links TRBV28 with TRBJ1-2; D uncertain. Germline V CDR1 and CDR2: MDHEN, SYDVKM. The CDR3 totals 14 residues. Deletions cut 5 bases from V and 0 bases from J, with 10 bases between. CDR3 in DNA: TGTGCCAGCAGTCTTATCCCTTCTAACTATGGCTACACCTTC. This encodes CASSLIPSNYGYTF.

In regard to this clone: Its ends do not fully match the called genes, so a read error is possible. This sample also contains other DNA sequences that code for the same CDR3. V and J are TRBV14 and TRBJ1-3; 7 bases map to TRBD1. Germline V lookup: CDR1 SGHDN, CDR2 FVKESK. This CDR3 comprises 17 residues. In DNA form, the CDR3 reads TGTGCCAGCAGCCAAGGCGGGACAGCTTACTCTGGAAATACCATATATTTT. This sequence encodes CASSQGGTAYSGNTIYF.

The chain joins TRBV6-1 to TRBJ2-2, with 9 bases fitting TRBD1. The CDR3 is 16 amino acids. V trimming: 4 bases; J trimming: 2 bases; junction bases outside the gene matches: 5. Germline V CDR1 and CDR2: MNHNS, SASEGT. CDR3 amino acids: CASSVGTGRNTGELFF. The CDR3 coding sequence is TGTGCCAGCAGTGTAGGGACAGGGAGAAACACCGGGGAGCTGTTTTTT.

The rearrangement links TRBV28 to TRBJ2-3, with 9 positions matching TRBD1. CDR3 length: 16 amino acids. Germline V gene data show CDR1 as MDHEN and CDR2 as SYDVKM. V lost 6 bases and J lost 3; bases outside the gene matches: 10. The chain's CDR3 is CASRKTGTGQTDTQYF. The CDR3 nucleotides read TGTGCCAGCAGGAAAACCGGGACAGGGCAGACAGATACGCAGTATTTT.

The CDR3 DNA follows: TGTGCCAGCACCTCGACAGGCTCCTCCGGCGGGGCCAACGTCCTGACTTTC. Encoded protein: CASTSTGSSGGANVLTF. This chain links TRBV7-2 with TRBJ2-6; tentatively, D is TRBD1 (6 bases). This CDR3 contains 17 residues. CDR1 SGHTA and CDR2 FQGNSA come from the germline V gene. V lost 7 bases and J lost 4, with 20 bases in between.

The rearrangement links TRBV24-1 to TRBJ2-3, with D perhaps matching TRBD1 (6 bases). Germline V gene sequence: CDR1 KGHDR, CDR2 SFDVKD. This CDR3 is 14 amino acids long. V was clipped by 7 bases and J by 2 bases, with 12 bases between them. DNA for the CDR3: TGTGCCACCAGCAGGACAGACCTCACAGATACGCAGTATTTT. It is translated as CATSRTDLTDTQYF.

V gene TRBV12-5 combines with J gene TRBJ1-4; 7 bases line up with TRBD1. Trimming took 5 bases from V and 3 from J; bases not matched to a gene: 6. CDR3 length equals 15 residues. Germline CDR1 and CDR2: LGHNT and FRNRAP. The CDR3 spells CASGPGQAANEKLFF. CDR3 in DNA: TGTGCTAGTGGTCCCGGACAGGCAGCTAATGAAAAACTGTTTTTT.

CDR3: CASSAQRTSGREYQETQYF. CDR3 bases: TGTGCCAGCAGTGCCCAACGGACTAGCGGGAGAGAGTACCAAGAGACCCAGTACTTC. This chain links TRBV28 with TRBJ2-5; 13 nucleotides line up with TRBD2. Germline values: CDR1 MDHEN, CDR2 SYDVKM. Trimming took 5 bases from V and 0 from J; bases not matched to a gene: 12. The CDR3 extends over 19 amino acids. The entire variable domain, with the rest obtained from reference TRBV28 and TRBJ2-5, is as follows: DVKVTQSSRYLVKRTGEKVFLECVQDMDHENMFWYRQDPGLGLRLIYFSYDVKMKEKGDIPEGYSVSREKKERFSLILESASTNQTSMYLCASSAQRTSGREYQETQYFGPGTRLLVL.

This chain connects TRBV7-8 to TRBJ2-3; weak D call: TRBD2 (6 bases). Trimming took off 2 bases at V and 1 base at J, with 16 bases between the two ends. The CDR3 has 17 amino acids. Per the germline V gene, CDR1 is SGHVS and CDR2 is FQNEAQ. In DNA form, the CDR3 reads TGTGCCAGCAGCTTACGGGAGACTAGTACAGGCACAGATACGCAGTATTTT. Its translation is CASSLRETSTGTDTQYF.

J is TRBJ1-1 and V is TRBV10-2, with a weak D call TRBD1 (6 bases). Germline V lookup: CDR1 WSHSY, CDR2 SAAADI. V lost 0 bases to trimming and J lost 6 bases, with 11 bases between them. The CDR3 contains 14 residues. The CDR3 DNA reads as TGCGCCAGCAGTGAGTCGGGGGCACGGGCTGAAGCTTTCTTT. As protein: CASSESGARAEAFF.

The chain recombines TRBV5-1 with TRBJ2-1; 9 bases align to TRBD2. The V gene's germline CDR1 is SGHRS and CDR2 YFSETQ. Trimming took 7 bases from V and 3 from J; bases not matched to a gene: 11. The CDR3 sequence is 16 residues long. The CDR3 DNA follows: TGCGCCAGCCGTCTTGGCGGGAGGGTTAACTACAATGAGCAGTTCTTC. It specifies CASRLGGRVNYNEQFF.

This sequence joins TRBV19 and TRBJ1-1; tentative D call: TRBD1 (5 bases). V was trimmed by 6 bases and J by 3 bases, leaving 14 bases between them. From germline, CDR1 is LNHDA and CDR2 SQIVND (reference sequence). The CDR3 sequence is 14 residues long. The CDR3 nucleotides read TGTGCCAGTAGGAGGAGGGGAGTTGACACTGAAGCTTTCTTT. Its protein is CASRRRGVDTEAFF.

The gene calls are TRBV28 and TRBJ2-2, with D perhaps matching TRBD1 (6 bases). The CDR3 totals 14 residues. The germline gives CDR1 MDHEN, CDR2 SYDVKM. Trimming removed 7 bases from V and 5 bases from J, with 14 bases in between. CDR3 sequence (DNA): TGTGCCAGCATACACCAGGGGTATACCGGGGAGCTGTTTTTT. Protein sequence: CASIHQGYTGELFF.

The chain is built from TRBV19 and TRBJ1-5; D uncertain. This CDR3 has 15 amino acids. CDR1 is LNHDA, CDR2 SQIVND, per germline (reference sequence). Trimming cost V 1 base and J 10 bases, with 17 bases left between them. CDR3 DNA: TGTGCCAGTAGTATAGTCTCAAAACGGGGTAACCCCCAGCATTTT. Protein sequence: CASSIVSKRGNPQHF.

This chain links TRBV7-2 with TRBJ2-5; TRBD2 aligns across 12 bases. Trimming cost V 5 bases and J 1 base; bases outside gene matches: 8. Germline loops: CDR1 SGHTA, CDR2 FQGNSA. The CDR3 consists of 17 residues. CDR3 in DNA: TGTGCCAGCAGCCCAGGGACTAGCGGGTTGGTCCAAGAGACCCAGTACTTC. The encoded protein is CASSPGTSGLVQETQYF.

The V and J genes are TRBV9 and TRBJ2-7; D may be TRBD2 (5 bases). V was cut by 0 bases and J by 6 bases, with 13 bases left in between. The CDR3 has 14 residues. Germline V gene sequence: CDR1 SGDLS, CDR2 YYNGEE. The CDR3 is CASSVAPFGSEQYF. Written as DNA, the CDR3 is TGTGCCAGCAGCGTAGCCCCTTTTGGGAGCGAGCAGTACTTC.

The V and J genes are TRBV24-1 and TRBJ2-7; possible D gene TRBD1, 5 bases. The CDR3 spans 13 residues. Germline assignment: CDR1 KGHDR and CDR2 SFDVKD. Trimming took off 5 bases at V and 7 bases at J, with 14 bases between the two ends. In nucleotides, the CDR3 is TGTGCCACCAGTGTTACAGGAACCGGGGAGCAGTACTTC. The encoded protein is CATSVTGTGEQYF.

The chain carries TRBV3-1 (or the pseudogene TRBV3-2) and TRBJ2-1; 14 bases align to TRBD2. CDR1 is LGHDT, CDR2 YNNKEL, per germline (reference sequence). The CDR3 is 15 amino acids. V lost 0 bases and J lost 9; bases outside the gene matches: 1. The CDR3 is CASSQEGLAGAEQFF. CDR3 sequence (DNA): TGTGCCAGCAGCCAAGAGGGACTAGCGGGGGCTGAGCAGTTCTTC.

The chain joins TRBV19 to TRBJ1-1; TRBD1 might be the D (6 bases). The germline CDR1 and CDR2 sequences are LNHDA and SQIVND (reference sequence). This CDR3 has 15 amino acids. Deletions cut 1 base from V and 3 bases from J, with 12 bases between. This CDR3 is CASSIGSRGDTEAFF. The CDR3 region has the DNA TGTGCCAGTAGTATAGGGTCCAGGGGCGACACTGAAGCTTTCTTT.

This clone was seen only once. V and J are TRBV19 and TRBJ1-4; 9 bases are a match to TRBD1. V shed 9 bases and J 2 bases; nucleotides not matched to a gene: 16. The length of the CDR3 is 18 residues. CDR1 and CDR2 (germline): LNHDA, SQIVND (reference sequence). The DNA of the CDR3 is TGTGCCAGCAGTCCAGGTGTGACAGGGGGAACGACTAATGAAAAACTGTTTTTT. Amino acids: CASSPGVTGGTTNEKLFF.

This clone was observed once. The chain has TRBV9 and TRBJ2-5, with TRBD2 identical over 11 bases. The CDR3 covers 17 residues. Germline-derived CDR1 and CDR2 are SGDLS and YYNGEE. J gave up 0 bases and V 0 bases, and 4 bases lay outside the gene matches. CDR3 nucleotide sequence: TGTGCCAGCAGCGTAGGGGCTAGCGGGGGGCACCAAGAGACCCAGTACTTC. It yields the protein CASSVGASGGHQETQYF.